Listed below are T cell receptor beta chains from one sample, sequenced in a study of shared clonotypes between healthy human individuals. Profiled with immunoSEQ multiplex PCR; TCRdb holds only in-frame clones, not every one. The data hold about 2 million clones, with about 95% observed a single time. The source material was naive CD8+ T cells sorted from blood. These receptor sequences come from a man between 18 and 35 years old in good health. Both conserved end residues are part of each CDR3. D genes are given only for firm matches. Not all rows give a size; the values are once, few, many and, for expanded clones, a class.

clone size	V gene	D gene	J gene	CDR3 protein	CDR3 DNA
-	TRBV19	TRBD1	TRBJ2-7	CASSTKTDRADEQYF	TGTGCCAGTAGTACAAAAACCGACAGGGCGGACGAGCAGTACTTC
once	TRBV4-3	-	TRBJ1-6	CASSQGSLNSPLHF	TGCGCCAGCAGCCAAGGATCGCTGAATTCACCCCTCCACTTT
-	TRBV11-2	-	TRBJ1-6	CASSGGEGLGSPLHF	TGTGCCAGCAGCGGGGGGGAGGGCCTAGGGTCACCCCTCCACTTT
-	TRBV4-1	-	TRBJ1-5	CASSQDNRGEQPQHF	TGCGCCAGCAGCCAAGATAATAGAGGGGAGCAGCCCCAGCATTTT
-	TRBV27	-	TRBJ1-6	CASRNLDSSYNSPLHF	TGTGCCAGCAGGAATCTTGACAGCTCCTATAATTCACCCCTCCACTTT
once	TRBV30	-	TRBJ2-2	CAWSEGVAGKTGELFF	TGTGCCTGGAGTGAAGGGGTCGCGGGGAAGACCGGGGAGCTGTTTTTT
-	TRBV4-1	-	TRBJ2-6	CASSQVGVGANVLTF	TGCGCCAGCAGCCAAGTCGGGGTTGGGGCCAACGTCCTGACTTTC
-	TRBV29-1	-	TRBJ2-1	CSVDKYNEQFF	TGCAGCGTTGACAAGTACAATGAGCAGTTCTTC
-	TRBV7-9	-	TRBJ2-2	CASPSDRLNTGELFF	TGTGCCAGTCCCTCTGACAGGCTAAACACCGGGGAGCTGTTTTTT
-	TRBV27	-	TRBJ2-2	CASSNTIGGDTGELFF	TGTGCCAGCAGTAACACCATCGGGGGCGACACCGGGGAGCTGTTTTTT
-	TRBV28	-	TRBJ1-1	CASSYGEGRVDAFF	TGTGCCAGCAGTTACGGAGAGGGGCGGGTGGATGCTTTCTTT
-	TRBV5-4	-	TRBJ2-7	CASGLPEVVEQYF	TGTGCCAGCGGGCTCCCAGAGGTCGTCGAGCAGTACTTC
-	TRBV28	TRBD1	TRBJ2-7	CASSSLGQGNEQYF	TGTGCCAGCAGTAGCCTGGGACAGGGGAACGAGCAGTACTTC
-	TRBV6-5	-	TRBJ2-7	CASSYSSGQRIYEQYF	TGTGCCAGCAGTTACTCGAGCGGACAACGGATCTACGAGCAGTACTTC
-	TRBV27	-	TRBJ2-7	CASSLTSSYEQYF	TGTGCCAGCAGTCTCACGAGCTCCTACGAGCAGTACTTC
once	TRBV18	TRBD2	TRBJ2-1	CASSLGLAGPYNEQFF	TGTGCCAGCTCACTCGGACTAGCGGGACCATACAATGAGCAGTTCTTC
-	TRBV5-6	-	TRBJ2-7	CASSQDPSPIPYEQYF	TGTGCCAGCAGCCAGGACCCGAGCCCCATCCCCTACGAGCAGTACTTC
-	TRBV7-3	-	TRBJ1-1	CASSLGSGTEAFF	TGTGCCAGCAGCCTCGGATCGGGGACTGAAGCTTTCTTT
-	TRBV7-9	-	TRBJ2-1	CASSLSLGGYNEQFF	TGTGCCAGCAGCTTATCACTAGGAGGTTACAATGAGCAGTTCTTC
-	TRBV29-1	-	TRBJ1-1	CSVGTRSEAFF	TGCAGCGTTGGAACAAGGTCTGAAGCTTTCTTT
-	TRBV28	-	TRBJ1-2	CASSLWEAEIYGYTF	TGTGCCAGCAGTTTATGGGAGGCAGAGATCTATGGCTACACCTTC
-	TRBV6-1	TRBD1	TRBJ2-2	CASSEAWTGNTGELFF	TGTGCCAGCAGTGAAGCCTGGACAGGGAACACCGGGGAGCTGTTTTTT
once	TRBV18	-	TRBJ2-7	CASSPGVGYEQYF	TGTGCCAGCTCACCGGGGGTTGGGTACGAGCAGTACTTC
-	TRBV4-1	-	TRBJ1-1	CASSQVSQGYGNTEAFF	TGCGCCAGCAGCCAAGTCTCGCAGGGCTACGGGAACACTGAAGCTTTCTTT
-	TRBV5-6	-	TRBJ1-5	CASSLALTGNQPQHF	TGTGCCAGCAGCTTGGCTCTGACAGGCAATCAGCCCCAGCATTTT
once	TRBV4-1	-	TRBJ2-7	CASSQDGGGVREQYF	TGCGCCAGCAGCCAAGACGGCGGCGGGGTTCGCGAGCAGTACTTC
-	TRBV18	TRBD1	TRBJ1-2	CASSRDSYGYTF	TGTGCCAGCTCACGGGACAGCTATGGCTACACCTTC
-	TRBV5-6	TRBD1	TRBJ1-5	CASSSAEGAMEPQHF	TGTGCCAGCAGCTCCGCAGAGGGGGCGATGGAGCCCCAGCATTTT
-	TRBV13	TRBD1	TRBJ2-2	CASSSPGQGANGELFF	TGTGCCAGCAGCTCACCGGGACAGGGGGCCAACGGGGAGCTGTTTTTT
-	TRBV27	-	TRBJ1-2	CASSFKGQGYGYTF	TGTGCCAGCAGTTTTAAGGGGCAGGGCTATGGCTACACCTTC
-	TRBV11-3	TRBD2	TRBJ2-1	CASSLRVAGENEQFF	TGTGCCAGCAGCTTAAGGGTAGCGGGGGAAAACGAGCAGTTCTTC
-	TRBV6-1	TRBD2	TRBJ2-5	CASSGLAGSQETQYF	TGTGCCAGCAGTGGACTAGCGGGGTCCCAAGAGACCCAGTACTTC
once	TRBV7-9	-	TRBJ1-1	CASSLEVGLSTEAFF	TGTGCCAGCAGCTTAGAAGTGGGCCTGAGCACTGAAGCTTTCTTT
-	TRBV7-9	TRBD2	TRBJ2-3	CASSSGTSLSLGWAQYF	TGTGCCAGCAGCTCCGGGACTAGCCTGTCCCTGGGGTGGGCGCAGTATTTT
-	TRBV7-9	TRBD1	TRBJ1-5	CASSPQGAGQPQHF	TGTGCCAGCAGCCCGCAGGGGGCGGGTCAGCCCCAGCATTTT
-	TRBV6-1	-	TRBJ1-1	CASSDGTRVTEAFF	TGTGCCAGCAGTGATGGGACAAGGGTCACTGAAGCTTTCTTT
-	TRBV28	-	TRBJ2-7	CASSFGRVYEQYF	TGTGCCAGCAGTTTTGGCAGGGTCTACGAGCAGTACTTC
-	TRBV2	-	TRBJ1-2	CASRETANYGYTF	TGTGCCAGCAGGGAGACAGCTAACTATGGCTACACCTTC
once	TRBV27	TRBD1	TRBJ2-2	CASSLLPGGPGELFF	TGTGCCAGCAGTTTATTGCCAGGGGGACCCGGGGAGCTGTTTTTT
-	TRBV7-6	TRBD1	TRBJ1-5	CASSSTTGDQPQHF	TGTGCCAGCAGCTCTACGACAGGGGATCAGCCCCAGCATTTT
once	TRBV7-9	TRBD1	TRBJ1-2	CASSSRDRVDYGYTF	TGTGCCAGCAGCTCCCGGGACAGGGTTGACTATGGCTACACCTTC
-	TRBV13	-	TRBJ2-5	CASSPTSRGQETQYF	TGTGCCAGCAGCCCCACTTCCCGGGGACAAGAGACCCAGTACTTC
-	TRBV30	TRBD1	TRBJ2-7	CAWSEEGQGAEGYEQYF	TGTGCCTGGAGTGAGGAGGGACAGGGGGCAGAGGGGTACGAGCAGTACTTC
-	TRBV5-1	-	TRBJ2-1	CASRYQGSYNEQFF	TGCGCCAGCAGGTACCAGGGCTCCTACAATGAGCAGTTCTTC
-	TRBV6-1	-	TRBJ1-4	CASTLVKSELFF	TGTGCCAGCACCCTGGTAAAATCGGAACTGTTTTTT
-	TRBV19	-	TRBJ2-2	CASSITGLSGELFF	TGTGCCAGTAGTATAACCGGATTATCCGGGGAGCTGTTTTTT
-	TRBV5-1	-	TRBJ2-1	CASSILAHITYNEQFF	TGCGCCAGCAGCATACTAGCACATATAACCTACAATGAGCAGTTCTTC
-	TRBV30	-	TRBJ2-1	CAWGTSSSNEQFF	TGTGCCTGGGGAACTAGCTCAAGCAATGAGCAGTTCTTC
-	TRBV9	-	TRBJ2-7	CASSVDSGTEQYF	TGTGCCAGCAGCGTAGATTCCGGGACCGAGCAGTACTTC
once	TRBV5-1	TRBD2	TRBJ2-3	CASSSISGISTDTQYF	TGCGCCAGCAGCTCGATTAGCGGGATTAGCACAGATACGCAGTATTTT
-	TRBV7-6	TRBD2	TRBJ2-7	CASSPQAGLAGGEQYF	TGTGCCAGCAGCCCCCAGGCGGGACTAGCGGGAGGAGAGCAGTACTTC
-	TRBV13	-	TRBJ2-5	CASSEHVQGETQYF	TGTGCCAGCAGCGAACATGTCCAGGGAGAGACCCAGTACTTC
-	TRBV6-5	TRBD2	TRBJ2-7	CASSYSTGLADYEQYF	TGTGCCAGCAGTTACAGCACCGGACTAGCGGATTACGAGCAGTACTTC
once	TRBV6-6	-	TRBJ1-1	CASQGSMEMNTEAFF	TGTGCCAGTCAGGGTTCCATGGAGATGAACACTGAAGCTTTCTTT
-	TRBV9	-	TRBJ2-1	CASSVGSAGDEQFF	TGTGCCAGCAGCGTTGGGTCTGCGGGCGATGAGCAGTTCTTC